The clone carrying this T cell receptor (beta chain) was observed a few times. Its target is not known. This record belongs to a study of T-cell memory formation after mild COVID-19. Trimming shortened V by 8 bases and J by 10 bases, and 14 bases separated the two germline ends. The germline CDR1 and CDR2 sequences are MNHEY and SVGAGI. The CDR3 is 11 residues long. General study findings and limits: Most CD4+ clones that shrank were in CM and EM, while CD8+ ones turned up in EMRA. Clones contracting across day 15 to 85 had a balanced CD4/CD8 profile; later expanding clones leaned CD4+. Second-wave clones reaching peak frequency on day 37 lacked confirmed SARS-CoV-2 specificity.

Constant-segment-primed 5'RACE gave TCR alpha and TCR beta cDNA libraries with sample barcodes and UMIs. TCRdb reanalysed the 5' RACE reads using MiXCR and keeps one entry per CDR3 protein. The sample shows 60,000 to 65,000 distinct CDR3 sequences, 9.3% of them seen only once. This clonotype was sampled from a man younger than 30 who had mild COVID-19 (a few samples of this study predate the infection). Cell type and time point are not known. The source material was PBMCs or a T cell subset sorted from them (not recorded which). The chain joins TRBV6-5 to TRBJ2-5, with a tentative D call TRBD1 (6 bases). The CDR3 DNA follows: TGTGCCAGCCGCGAGGGGGTAGTCCAGTACTTC. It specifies CASREGVVQYF.